This paragraph reports one T cell receptor beta chain. Its antigen is not known. The V and J ends lost 4 bases and 4 bases, in that order; junction bases with no gene match: 7. CDR3 size: 14 residues. Germline values: CDR1 SQVTM, CDR2 ANQGSEA. The study sequenced cultured CD4+ T cell DNA using the Oncomine TCR Beta short-read assay. TCRdb processed the PCR reads anew with MiXCR; each CDR3 protein has one entry. The profile shows 9,500 to 15,000 distinct CDR3 sequences, approximately 51% of them singletons. Treatment reported: approximately nine-day PBMC culture with coronavirus spike peptide pools or control peptides (ViraFEST assay). This sample stems from a study of vaccination and CD4 T cells after COVID-19.

The clonotype originates from a human donor with COVID-19. This specimen consisted of cultured CD4+ T cells from blood, obtained after SARS-CoV-2 vaccination. This rearrangement joins TRBV29-1 to TRBJ1-1; 9 bases line up with TRBD1. The CDR3 DNA reads TGCAGCGTTGCAGGACAGGGGCTTTCCACTGAAGCTTTCTTT. It translates to CSVAGQGLSTEAFF.